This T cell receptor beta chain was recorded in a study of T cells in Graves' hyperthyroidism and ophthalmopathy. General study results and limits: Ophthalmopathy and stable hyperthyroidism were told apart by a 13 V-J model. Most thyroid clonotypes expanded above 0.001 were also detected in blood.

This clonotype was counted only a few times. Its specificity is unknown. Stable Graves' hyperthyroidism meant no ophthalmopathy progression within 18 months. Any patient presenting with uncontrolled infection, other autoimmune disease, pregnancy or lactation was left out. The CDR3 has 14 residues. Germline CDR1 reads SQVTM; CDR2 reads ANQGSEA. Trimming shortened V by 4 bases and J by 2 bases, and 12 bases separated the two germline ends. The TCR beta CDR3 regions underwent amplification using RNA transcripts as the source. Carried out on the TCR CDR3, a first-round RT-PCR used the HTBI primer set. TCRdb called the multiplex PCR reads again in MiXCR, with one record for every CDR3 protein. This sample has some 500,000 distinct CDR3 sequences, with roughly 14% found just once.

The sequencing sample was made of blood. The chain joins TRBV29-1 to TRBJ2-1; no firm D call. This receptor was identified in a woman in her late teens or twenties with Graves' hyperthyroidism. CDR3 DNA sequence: TGCAGCGTTGTACTACGGAGAGCCTACAATGAGCAGTTCTTC. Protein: CSVVLRRAYNEQFF.